The clone carrying this T cell receptor beta chain was detected only a few times. What it binds is unknown. This sample is part of a study of shared clonotypes between healthy human individuals. Study context: Per donor, three plates held CD4 naive cells, three held CD4 memory, two held CD8 naive and one held CD8 memory.

Repertoires were generated with immunoSEQ multiplex PCR, while TCRdb's copy carries only in-frame clones and drops some. This table holds about 2.1 million clones, 93% found once. Findings of the study overall: In having few donors, the study represented limited genetic and exposure-history diversity.

The CDR3 extends over 14 amino acids. Germline lookup yields CDR1 LNHDA and CDR2 SQIVND (reference sequence). Trimming cost V 3 bases and J 4 bases, with 10 bases left between them. Naive CD8 isolation took CD45RO-negative cells positively selected for CCR7 and excluded terminally differentiated effector memory CD45RA+ cells. Sequenced: naive CD8+ T cells from PBMCs. This chain connects TRBV19 to TRBJ1-5; D is possibly TRBD1 (5 bases). The clonotype comes from a man aged 18 to 29 in good health. Some clones in this sample may be carry-over from other donors' samples. As DNA, the CDR3 is TGTGCCAGTAGTATGAGGGGCACTAATCAGCCCCAGCATTTT. Its protein is CASSMRGTNQPQHF.